What follows are 8 T cell receptor beta chains derived from one specimen sequenced in a study of tumor-infiltrating lymphocytes in oesophageal squamous cell carcinoma. MiXCR, applied by TCRdb to the reads, yields one record per CDR3 protein. This table holds approximately 10,000 distinct CDR3 sequences, roughly 58% found once. Sequences were obtained from blood. The receptors were gathered from a female donor with esophageal squamous cell carcinoma.

The chain combines TRBV7-3 with TRBJ2-3, with 7 nucleotides matching TRBD2. This CDR3 is 15 amino acids long. Trimming took 2 bases from V and 0 from J; bases not matched to a gene: 2. CDR1 and CDR2 (germline): SGHTA, FQGTGA. The CDR3 is CASSLSSGSTDTQYF. The CDR3 DNA is TGTGCCAGCAGCTTATCTAGCGGTAGCACAGATACGCAGTATTTT.

The V call is TRBV11-2, the J call TRBJ2-3; 12 bases map to TRBD2. In germline, CDR1 is SGHAT, CDR2 FQNNGV. V lost 1 base to trimming and J lost 4 bases; unmatched junction nucleotides: 6. This CDR3 is built from 17 residues. CDR3 coding DNA: TGTGCCAGCAGCTTAGCGGCTAGCGGGGGGGCAGCAGATACGCAGTATTTT. This encodes CASSLAASGGAADTQYF.

This chain joins TRBV7-9 and TRBJ2-3, with 7 bases matching TRBD2. The assigned J gene may be wrong: the sequence end matches TRBJ2-5 better. CDR1 and CDR2 from the germline V gene are SEHNR and FQNEAQ (reference sequence). The CDR3 extends over 17 amino acids. CDR3 DNA: TGTGCCAGCAGCTTAGGGTTTGGGGGAGGGCCTCGAGGGACCCAGTACTTC. Protein sequence: CASSLGFGGGPRGTQYF.

The V call is TRBV6-1, the J call TRBJ2-5, with 10 bases identical to TRBD1. Germline assignment: CDR1 MNHNS and CDR2 SASEGT. CDR3 length equals 15 residues. After removal of 7 bases from V and 2 bases from J, the junction contained 7 bases not matched to a gene. CDR3 in amino acids: CASTPGQGTQETQYF. DNA for the CDR3: TGTGCCAGCACCCCGGGACAGGGGACTCAAGAGACCCAGTACTTC.

The genes are TRBV6-1 and TRBJ2-1, with 13 positions matching TRBD2. This CDR3 spans 15 amino acids. J lost 12 bases, V lost 4 bases, and 9 bases had no gene match. Germline V gives CDR1 MNHNS, CDR2 SASEGT. CDR3 sequence reads: CASSVRTSGRGGQFF. CDR3 in DNA: TGTGCCAGCAGTGTACGGACTAGCGGGAGAGGGGGGCAGTTCTTC.

The chain joins TRBV27 to TRBJ2-5; D gene uncertain. The assigned J gene may be wrong: the sequence end matches TRBJ2-7 better. The length of the CDR3 is 14 residues. Germline V CDR1 and CDR2: MNHEY, SMNVEV (reference sequence). The CDR3 region has the DNA TGTGCCAGCAGTCATCGGACCGCCTCCTACGAGCAGTACTTC. Translation: CASSHRTASYEQYF.

This clonotype has a handful of counts. DNA of the CDR3: TGTGCCAGCAGCGGACTTCGGTACACTGAAGCTTTCTTT. The encoded protein is CASSGLRYTEAFF. J is TRBJ1-1 and V is TRBV11-2; D remains ambiguous. This CDR3 has 13 residues. Trimming removed 5 bases from V and 3 bases from J, with 10 bases in between. Looked up from germline, CDR1 is SGHAT and CDR2 is FQNNGV.

This clonotype has ten or more counts. The genes are TRBV7-8 and TRBJ2-7, with 11 bases that match TRBD2. Trimming at V came to 2 bases and at J to 6 bases, leaving 15 bases not matched to a gene. This CDR3 contains 18 residues. The V gene's germline CDR1 is SGHVS and CDR2 FQNEAQ. The CDR3 loop is CASSLLLAGGESVLEQYF. The CDR3 DNA reads TGTGCCAGCAGCTTATTGCTAGCGGGAGGAGAGAGCGTCCTCGAGCAGTACTTC.